The subject of this entry is one TCR beta chain. The sample belongs to a study of blood T cell repertoires in COVID-19. The protocol was immunoSEQ multiplex PCR, while the TCRdb copy is restricted to in-frame clones and leaves out a portion. The sample contains more than 200,000 clones, approximately 84% of which appear only once. There are 17 residues in the CDR3. Germline-derived CDR1 and CDR2 are SNHLY and FYNNEI. The trim removed 3 bases at V and 7 bases at J, leaving 17 bases unmatched. This sequence joins TRBV2 and TRBJ1-2; 7 nucleotides match TRBD1. The sequence derives from a woman over 75 with acute or convalescent COVID-19. The material sequenced was peripheral blood. CDR3 protein: CASSDPRARQGQLGYTF. DNA of the CDR3: TGTGCCAGCAGTGACCCCCGGGCCCGACAGGGACAACTTGGCTACACCTTC.